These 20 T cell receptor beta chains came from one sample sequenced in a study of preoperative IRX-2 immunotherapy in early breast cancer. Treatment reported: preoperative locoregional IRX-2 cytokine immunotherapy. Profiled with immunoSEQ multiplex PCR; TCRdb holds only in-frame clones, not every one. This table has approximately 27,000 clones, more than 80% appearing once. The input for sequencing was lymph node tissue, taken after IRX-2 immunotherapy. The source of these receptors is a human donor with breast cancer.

The CDR3 sequence: CASSLWGADTDTQYF. In DNA form, the CDR3 reads TGTGCCAGCAGTTTATGGGGGGCGGACACAGATACGCAGTATTTT. V usage is TRBV28 and J usage is TRBJ2-3; TRBD1 is a possible D gene (6 bases). Germline lookup yields CDR1 MDHEN and CDR2 SYDVKM. V lost 0 bases and J lost 2, with 9 bases in between. This CDR3 region has 15 residues.

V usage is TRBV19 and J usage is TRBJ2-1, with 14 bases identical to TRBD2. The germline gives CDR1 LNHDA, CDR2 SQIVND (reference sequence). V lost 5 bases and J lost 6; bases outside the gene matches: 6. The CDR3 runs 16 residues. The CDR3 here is CASSLRLAGGVNEQFF. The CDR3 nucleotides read TGTGCCAGTAGTCTCCGACTAGCGGGGGGGGTCAATGAGCAGTTCTTC.

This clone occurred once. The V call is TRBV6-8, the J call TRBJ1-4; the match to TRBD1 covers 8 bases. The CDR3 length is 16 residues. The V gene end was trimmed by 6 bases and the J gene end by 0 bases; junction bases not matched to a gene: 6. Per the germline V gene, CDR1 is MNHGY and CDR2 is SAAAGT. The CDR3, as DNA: TGTGCCAGCAGAGGCGGACAGGGTGCAACTAATGAAAAACTGTTTTTT. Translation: CASRGGQGATNEKLFF.

In DNA, the CDR3 is TGTGCCAGTAGTAGGGCGAAGGCGACAGGGAACACCGGGGAGCTGTTTTTT. Encoded protein: CASSRAKATGNTGELFF. The rearrangement uses TRBV19 and TRBJ2-2, with a tentative D call TRBD1 (6 bases). The CDR3 length is 17 residues. V shed 4 bases and J shed 1 base, with 16 bases lying between them. Germline CDR1 reads LNHDA; CDR2 reads SQIVND (reference sequence).

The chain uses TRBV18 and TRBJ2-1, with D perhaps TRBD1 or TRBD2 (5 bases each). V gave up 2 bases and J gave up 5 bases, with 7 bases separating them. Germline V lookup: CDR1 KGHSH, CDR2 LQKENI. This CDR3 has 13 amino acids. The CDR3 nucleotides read TGTGCCAGCTCACCAGGGGGTCACAATGAGCAGTTCTTC. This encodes CASSPGGHNEQFF.

The CDR3, as DNA: TGTGCCAGCGGGTCTCCGGTATCCGGGGAGCTGTTTTTT. Translating it yields CASGSPVSGELFF. The chain joins TRBV28 to TRBJ2-2; no clear D gene. Looked up from germline, CDR1 is MDHEN and CDR2 is SYDVKM. The CDR3 is made up of 13 amino acids. The V end was cut by 8 bases, the J end by 6 bases, with 13 bases between.

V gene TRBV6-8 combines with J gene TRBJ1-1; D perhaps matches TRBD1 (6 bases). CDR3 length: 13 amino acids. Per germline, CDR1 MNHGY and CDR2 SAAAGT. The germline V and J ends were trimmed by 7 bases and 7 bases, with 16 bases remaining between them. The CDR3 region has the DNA TGTGCCAGCATACAGGGCGAGATGAGTGAAGCTTTCTTT. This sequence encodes CASIQGEMSEAFF.

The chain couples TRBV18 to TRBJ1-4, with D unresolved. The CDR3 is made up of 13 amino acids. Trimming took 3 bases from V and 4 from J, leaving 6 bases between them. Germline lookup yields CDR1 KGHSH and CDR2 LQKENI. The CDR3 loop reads CASSPILNEKLFF. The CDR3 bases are TGTGCCAGCTCACCGATCCTTAATGAAAAACTGTTTTTT.

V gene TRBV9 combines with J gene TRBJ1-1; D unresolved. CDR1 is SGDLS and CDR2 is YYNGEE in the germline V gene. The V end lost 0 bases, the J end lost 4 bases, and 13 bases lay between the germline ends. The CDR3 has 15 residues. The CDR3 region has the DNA TGTGCCAGCAGCGTAGAGGGCACGATGGGCACTGAAGCTTTCTTT. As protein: CASSVEGTMGTEAFF. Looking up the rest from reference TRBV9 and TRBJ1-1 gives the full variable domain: DSGVTQTPKHLITATGQRVTLRCSPRSGDLSVYWYQQSLDQGLQFLIQYYNGEERAKGNILERFSAQQFPDLHSELNLSSLELGDSALYFCASSVEGTMGTEAFFGQGTRLTVV.

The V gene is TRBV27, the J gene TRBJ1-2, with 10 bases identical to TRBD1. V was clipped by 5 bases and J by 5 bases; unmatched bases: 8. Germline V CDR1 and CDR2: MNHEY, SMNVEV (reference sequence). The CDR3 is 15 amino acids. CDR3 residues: CASSPAGQGVYGYTF. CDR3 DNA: TGTGCCAGCAGTCCAGCCGGACAGGGGGTGTATGGCTACACCTTC.

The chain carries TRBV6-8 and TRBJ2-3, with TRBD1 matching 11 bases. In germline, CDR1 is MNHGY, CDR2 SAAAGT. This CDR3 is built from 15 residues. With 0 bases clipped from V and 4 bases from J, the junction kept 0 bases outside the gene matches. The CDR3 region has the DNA TGTGCCAGCAGTTACTCGGGACAGGGGGCAGATACGCAGTATTTT. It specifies CASSYSGQGADTQYF.

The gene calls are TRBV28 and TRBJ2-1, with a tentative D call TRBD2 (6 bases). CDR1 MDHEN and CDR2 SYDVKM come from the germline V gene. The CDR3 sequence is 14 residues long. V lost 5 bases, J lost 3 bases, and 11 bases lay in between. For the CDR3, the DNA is TGTGCCAGCAGTCAAGGAGGGCTCTACAATGAGCAGTTCTTC. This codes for CASSQGGLYNEQFF.

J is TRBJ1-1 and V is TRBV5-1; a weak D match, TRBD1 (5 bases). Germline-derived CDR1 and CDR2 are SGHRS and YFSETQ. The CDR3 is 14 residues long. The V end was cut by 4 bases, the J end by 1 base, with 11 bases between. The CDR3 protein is CASSPGTANTEAFF. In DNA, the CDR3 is TGCGCCAGCAGCCCTGGGACGGCGAACACTGAAGCTTTCTTT.

CDR3 amino acids: CASSIIGTPTEAFF. DNA of the CDR3: TGTGCCAGTAGTATAATAGGTACCCCCACTGAAGCTTTCTTT. This sequence joins TRBV19 and TRBJ1-1; D not resolved. The germline CDR1 and CDR2 sequences are LNHDA and SQIVND (reference sequence). The CDR3 sequence is 14 residues long. V was pared by 2 bases and J by 4 bases, with 11 bases between. Variable domain in full (rest from reference TRBV19 and TRBJ1-1): DGGITQSPKYLFRKEGQNVTLSCEQNLNHDAMYWYRQDPGQGLRLIYYSQIVNDFQKGDIAEGYSVSREKKESFPLTVTSAQKNPTAFYLCASSIIGTPTEAFFGQGTRLTVV.

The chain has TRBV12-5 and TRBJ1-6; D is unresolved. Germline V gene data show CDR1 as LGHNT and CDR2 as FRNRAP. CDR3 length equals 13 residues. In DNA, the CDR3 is TGTGCCATCCGGGCCGTCCCTAATTCACCCCTCCACTTT. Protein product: CAIRAVPNSPLHF. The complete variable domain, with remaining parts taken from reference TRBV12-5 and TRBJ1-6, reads DARVTQTPRHKVTEMGQEVTMRCQPILGHNTVFWYRQTMMQGLELLAYFRNRAPLDDSGMPKDRFSAEMPDATLATLKIQPSEPRDSAVYFCAIRAVPNSPLHFGNGTRLTVT.

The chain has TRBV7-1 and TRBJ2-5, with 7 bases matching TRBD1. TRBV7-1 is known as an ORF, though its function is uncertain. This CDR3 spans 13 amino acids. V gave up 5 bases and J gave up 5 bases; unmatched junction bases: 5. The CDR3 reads CASSIQGRETQYF. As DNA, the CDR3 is TGTGCCAGCAGCATACAGGGGCGGGAGACCCAGTACTTC.

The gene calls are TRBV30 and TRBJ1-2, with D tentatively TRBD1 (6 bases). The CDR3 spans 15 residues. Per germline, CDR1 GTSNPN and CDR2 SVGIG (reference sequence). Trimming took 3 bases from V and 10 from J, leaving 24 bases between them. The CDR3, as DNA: TGTGCCTGGAGAGAACTTACAGGGATTAGGGGGGTCTACACCTTC. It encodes CAWRELTGIRGVYTF. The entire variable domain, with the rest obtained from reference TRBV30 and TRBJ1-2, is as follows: SQTIHQWPATLVQPVGSPLSLECTVEGTSNPNLYWYRQAAGRGLQLLFYSVGIGQISSEVPQNLSASRPQDRQFILSSKKLLLSDSGFYLCAWRELTGIRGVYTFGSGTRLTVV.

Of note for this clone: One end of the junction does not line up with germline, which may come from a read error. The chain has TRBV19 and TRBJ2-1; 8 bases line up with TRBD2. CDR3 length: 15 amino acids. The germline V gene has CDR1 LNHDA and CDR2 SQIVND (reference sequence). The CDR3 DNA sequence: TGTGCGAGTAGTAGGGGCGGGGGGCCGCTGGATGAGCAGTTCTTC. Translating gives CASSRGGGPLDEQFF. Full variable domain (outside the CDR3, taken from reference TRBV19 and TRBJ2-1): DGGITQSPKYLFRKEGQNVTLSCEQNLNHDAMYWYRQDPGQGLRLIYYSQIVNDFQKGDIAEGYSVSREKKESFPLTVTSAQKNPTAFYLCASSRGGGPLDEQFFGPGTRLTVL.

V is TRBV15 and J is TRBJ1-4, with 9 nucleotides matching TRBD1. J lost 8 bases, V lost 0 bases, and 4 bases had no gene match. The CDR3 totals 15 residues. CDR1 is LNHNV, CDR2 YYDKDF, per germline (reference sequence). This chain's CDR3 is CATSREQGAYEKLFF. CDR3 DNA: TGTGCCACCAGCAGAGAACAGGGGGCGTACGAAAAACTGTTTTTT.

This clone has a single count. The CDR3 here is CASLAGGHNEQFF. The CDR3 DNA follows: TGTGCCAGCCTAGCGGGGGGTCACAATGAGCAGTTCTTC. V gene TRBV10-3 combines with J gene TRBJ2-1; 11 bases match TRBD2. The CDR3 extends over 13 amino acids. The V gene end was trimmed by 10 bases and the J gene end by 5 bases; junction bases not matched to a gene: 4. Germline V gives CDR1 ENHRY, CDR2 SYGVKD.